The 10 T cell receptor beta chains below come from one sample, sequenced in a study of graft-versus-host responses after intestinal transplantation. Sequencing used immunoSEQ multiplex PCR; TCRdb keeps in-frame clones, though not all of them. The profile shows approximately 130,000 clones, roughly nine tenths of them singletons. For these receptors, no antigen is known. The starting material was unstimulated CD4+ T cells sorted from spleen or lymph node cells, obtained before intestinal transplant. All receptors derive from a human donor who received an intestinal transplant.

The V and J genes are TRBV7-3 and TRBJ1-3, with 8 nucleotides matching TRBD1. The CDR3 contains 17 residues. Per the germline V gene, CDR1 is SGHTA and CDR2 is FQGTGA. With 5 bases clipped from V and 4 bases from J, the junction kept 13 bases outside the gene matches. CDR3 protein: CASSPYDYRDRGNTIYF. In nucleotides, the CDR3 is TGTGCCAGCAGCCCTTACGACTACCGGGACAGGGGAAACACCATATATTTT.

The chain employs TRBV29-1 and TRBJ1-1; D not resolved. The CDR3 loop spans 12 amino acids. The V and J ends lost 3 bases and 1 base respectively, with 6 bases between them. Per germline, CDR1 SQVTM and CDR2 ANQGSEA. The CDR3 DNA reads as TGCAGCGTTGATCCAGGGAACACTGAAGCTTTCTTT. Encoded protein: CSVDPGNTEAFF.

This clone has a handful of counts. The V gene is TRBV7-9, the J gene TRBJ1-5; weak D call: TRBD1 (5 bases). This CDR3 has 13 amino acids. Germline lookup yields CDR1 SEHNR and CDR2 FQNEAQ (reference sequence). V was shortened by 5 bases and J by 6 bases, with 11 bases between the two germline ends. CDR3 region: CASSEAGVQPQHF. The CDR3 DNA sequence: TGTGCCAGCAGCGAGGCGGGGGTTCAGCCCCAGCATTTT.

The chain uses TRBV4-1 and TRBJ1-5; D may be TRBD1 (6 bases). Trimming shortened V by 0 bases and J by 5 bases, and 17 bases separated the two germline ends. This CDR3 region has 17 residues. Germline CDR1 is MGHRA and CDR2 is YSYEKL. CDR3 nucleotide sequence: TGCGCCAGCAGCCAAGATTACAGGACAGAGAACTATCAGCCCCAGCATTTT. Translating it yields CASSQDYRTENYQPQHF.

The J gene is TRBJ1-2, the V gene TRBV12-5, with D maybe TRBD1 (5 bases). This CDR3 has 14 amino acids. The germline V and J ends were trimmed by 4 bases and 7 bases, with 16 bases remaining between them. The V gene's germline CDR1 is LGHNT and CDR2 FRNRAP. DNA of the CDR3: TGTGCTAGTGGTTCCCATGGGGGAAAGGGTGGCTACACCTTC. It encodes CASGSHGGKGGYTF.

The chain uses TRBV7-8 and TRBJ1-1, with 9 bases fitting TRBD1. With V trimmed by 3 bases and J by 6 bases, 5 bases remained unmatched. The CDR3 extends over 14 amino acids. Germline values: CDR1 SGHVS, CDR2 FQNEAQ. CDR3 sequence (DNA): TGTGCCAGCAGCTTCCGGGACAGGGCCGCTGAAGCTTTCTTT. This gives the protein CASSFRDRAAEAFF. Full variable domain (missing parts from reference TRBV7-8 and TRBJ1-1): GAGVSQSPRYKVAKRGQDVALRCDPISGHVSLFWYQQALGQGPEFLTYFQNEAQLDKSGLPSDRFFAERPEGSVSTLKIQRTQQEDSAVYLCASSFRDRAAEAFFGQGTRLTVV.

This clone turned up a few times. The chain has TRBV9 and TRBJ2-5; D is perhaps TRBD1 or TRBD2 (5 bases each). CDR3 size: 14 residues. Trimming cost V 1 base and J 2 bases, with 9 bases left between them. The germline CDR1 and CDR2 sequences are SGDLS and YYNGEE. The CDR3 loop is CASSVRGAQETQYF. CDR3 sequence (DNA): TGTGCCAGCAGCGTAAGGGGAGCGCAAGAGACCCAGTACTTC.

The chain carries TRBV6-4 and TRBJ1-1; D is unresolved. Trimming took 6 bases from V and 10 from J, leaving 21 bases between them. The V gene's germline CDR1 is MRHNA and CDR2 SNTAGT. The CDR3 totals 14 residues. The CDR3 protein is CASRETGRSLRAFF. The CDR3 nucleotides read TGTGCCAGCAGAGAAACTGGAAGAAGTTTAAGAGCTTTCTTT.

CDR3 sequence: CASSYLWGGYTF. The DNA of the CDR3 is TGTGCCAGCAGTTATTTGTGGGGTGGCTACACCTTC. The V and J genes are TRBV6-1 and TRBJ1-2, with unresolved D. This CDR3 contains 12 residues. Germline CDR1 and CDR2: MNHNS and SASEGT. The ends were cut back, 5 bases at V and 7 bases at J, with 11 bases in the middle.

This CDR3 is CASSLDPRSSYEQYF. CDR3 DNA: TGTGCCAGCAGTCTGGACCCAAGGAGCTCCTACGAGCAGTACTTC. The chain joins TRBV6-5 to TRBJ2-7; D is ambiguous. The V end lost 5 bases, the J end lost 0 bases, and 14 bases lay between the germline ends. The CDR3 spans 15 residues. CDR1 and CDR2 (germline): MNHEY, SVGAGI.